This TCR beta chain was sequenced in a study of OX40 agonist ivuxolimab in advanced cancers. Notes on the study in general: Relative to CD4+, CD8+ T cells held more expanded clones on average.

The table came from immunoSEQ multiplex PCR; TCRdb's copy has only in-frame clones and leaves some out. The sample holds 75,000 to 95,000 clones, 80% to 95% seen once. CDR1 and CDR2 from the germline V gene are SEHNR and FQNEAQ (reference sequence). V lost 4 bases and J lost 4, with 7 bases in between. The CDR3 consists of 12 residues. Turning to this clone: The target antigen is unknown.

The specimen comprised CD4+ or CD8+ T cells sorted from blood, sampled in a trial of the OX40 agonist ivuxolimab. V is TRBV7-9 and J is TRBJ1-1; unclear D gene. The clonotype originates from an adult with an advanced solid tumor such as melanoma, head and neck, liver or kidney cancer. CDR3: CASSYGGTEAFF. The CDR3 nucleotides are TGTGCCAGCAGCTACGGAGGCACTGAAGCTTTCTTT.